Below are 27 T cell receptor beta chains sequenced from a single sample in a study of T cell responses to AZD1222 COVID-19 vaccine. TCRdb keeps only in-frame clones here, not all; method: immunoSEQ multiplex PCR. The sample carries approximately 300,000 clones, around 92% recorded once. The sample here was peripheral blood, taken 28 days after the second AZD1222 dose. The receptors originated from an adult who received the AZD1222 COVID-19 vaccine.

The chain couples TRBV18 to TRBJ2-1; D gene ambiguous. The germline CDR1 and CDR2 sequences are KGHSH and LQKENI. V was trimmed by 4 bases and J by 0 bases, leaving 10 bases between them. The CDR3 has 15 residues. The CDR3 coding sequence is TGTGCCAGCTCACAGAGCGCGAGCTCCTACAATGAGCAGTTCTTC. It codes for CASSQSASSYNEQFF.

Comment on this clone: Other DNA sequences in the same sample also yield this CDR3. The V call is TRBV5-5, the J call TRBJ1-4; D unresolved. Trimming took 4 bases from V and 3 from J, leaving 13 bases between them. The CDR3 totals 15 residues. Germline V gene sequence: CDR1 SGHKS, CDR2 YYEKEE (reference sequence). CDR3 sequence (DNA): TGTGCCAGCAGCCTCGACCGCCGGCCTAATGAAAAACTGTTTTTT. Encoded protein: CASSLDRRPNEKLFF.

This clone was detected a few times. CDR3 sequence reads: CASSYNRDSSSGNTIYF. CDR3 nucleotide sequence: TGTGCCAGCTCATACAACCGGGACAGCAGCTCTGGAAACACCATATATTTT. This rearrangement joins TRBV18 to TRBJ1-3; TRBD1 matches at 7 bases. The germline CDR1 and CDR2 sequences are KGHSH and LQKENI. Trimming removed 5 bases from V and 0 bases from J; junction bases left unmatched: 10. The CDR3 contains 17 residues.

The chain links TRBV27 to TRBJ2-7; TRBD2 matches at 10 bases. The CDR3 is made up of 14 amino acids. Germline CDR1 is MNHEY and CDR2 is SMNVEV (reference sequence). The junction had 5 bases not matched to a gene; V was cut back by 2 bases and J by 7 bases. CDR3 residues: CASSLLAGAREQYF. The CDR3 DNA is TGTGCCAGCAGTTTACTAGCGGGGGCTCGGGAGCAGTACTTC.

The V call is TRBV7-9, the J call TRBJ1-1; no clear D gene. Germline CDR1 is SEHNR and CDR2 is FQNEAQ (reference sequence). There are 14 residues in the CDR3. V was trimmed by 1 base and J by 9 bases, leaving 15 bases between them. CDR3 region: CASSLVRTETKAFF. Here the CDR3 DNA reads TGTGCCAGCAGCTTAGTCAGGACGGAGACGAAAGCTTTCTTT. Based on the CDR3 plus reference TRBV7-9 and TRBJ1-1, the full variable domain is DTGVSQNPRHKITKRGQNVTFRCDPISEHNRLYWYRQTLGQGPEFLTYFQNEAQLEKSRLLSDRFSAERPKGSFSTLEIQRTEQGDSAMYLCASSLVRTETKAFFGQGTRLTVV.

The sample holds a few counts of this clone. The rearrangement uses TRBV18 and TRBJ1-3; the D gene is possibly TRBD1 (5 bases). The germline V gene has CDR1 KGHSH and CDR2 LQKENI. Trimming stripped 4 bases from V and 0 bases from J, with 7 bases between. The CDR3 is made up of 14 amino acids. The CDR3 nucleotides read TGTGCCAGCTCACAGGGGCCCTCTGGAAACACCATATATTTT. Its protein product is CASSQGPSGNTIYF.

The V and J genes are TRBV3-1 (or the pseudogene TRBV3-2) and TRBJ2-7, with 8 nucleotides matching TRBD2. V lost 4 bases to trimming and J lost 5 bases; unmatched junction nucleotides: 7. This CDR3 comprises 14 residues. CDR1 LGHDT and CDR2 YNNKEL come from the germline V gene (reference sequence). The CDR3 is CASSRGAGVHEQYF. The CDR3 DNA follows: TGTGCCAGCAGCCGGGGAGCGGGGGTCCACGAGCAGTACTTC.

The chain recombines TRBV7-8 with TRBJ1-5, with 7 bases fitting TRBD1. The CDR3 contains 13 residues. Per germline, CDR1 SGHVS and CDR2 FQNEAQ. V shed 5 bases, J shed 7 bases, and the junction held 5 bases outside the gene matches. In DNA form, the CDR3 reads TGTGCCAGCAGCCCTCCAGGGGGGCAGCCCCAGCATTTT. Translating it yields CASSPPGGQPQHF. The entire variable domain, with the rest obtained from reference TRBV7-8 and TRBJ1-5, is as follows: GAGVSQSPRYKVAKRGQDVALRCDPISGHVSLFWYQQALGQGPEFLTYFQNEAQLDKSGLPSDRFFAERPEGSVSTLKIQRTQQEDSAVYLCASSPPGGQPQHFGDGTRLSIL.

The CDR3 spells CASSRELSYNSPLHF. The CDR3 region has the DNA TGTGCCAGTAGTCGAGAGCTCTCCTATAATTCACCCCTCCACTTT. The chain recombines TRBV19 with TRBJ1-6, with D hard to call. The germline V and J ends were trimmed by 5 bases and 0 bases, with 8 bases remaining between them. The CDR3 covers 15 residues. The germline V gene encodes CDR1 LNHDA and CDR2 SQIVND (reference sequence).

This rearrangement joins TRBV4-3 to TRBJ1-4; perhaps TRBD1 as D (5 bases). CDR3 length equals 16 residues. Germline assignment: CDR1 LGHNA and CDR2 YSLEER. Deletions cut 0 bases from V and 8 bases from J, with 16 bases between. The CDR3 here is CASSQDYRGRGEKLFF. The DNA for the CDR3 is TGCGCCAGCAGCCAAGATTATCGGGGTCGGGGCGAAAAACTGTTTTTT.

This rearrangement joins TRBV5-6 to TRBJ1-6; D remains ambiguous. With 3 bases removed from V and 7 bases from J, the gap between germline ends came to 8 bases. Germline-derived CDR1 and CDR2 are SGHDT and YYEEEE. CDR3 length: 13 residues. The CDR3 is CASSSTRNSPLHF. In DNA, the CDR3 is TGTGCCAGCAGCTCGACACGGAATTCACCCCTCCACTTT.

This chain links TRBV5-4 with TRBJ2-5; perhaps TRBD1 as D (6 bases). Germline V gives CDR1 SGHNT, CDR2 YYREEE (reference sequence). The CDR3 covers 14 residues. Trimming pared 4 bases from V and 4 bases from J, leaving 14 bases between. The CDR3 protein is CASSGGQHGETQYF. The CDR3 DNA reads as TGTGCCAGCAGCGGAGGACAGCATGGAGAGACCCAGTACTTC.

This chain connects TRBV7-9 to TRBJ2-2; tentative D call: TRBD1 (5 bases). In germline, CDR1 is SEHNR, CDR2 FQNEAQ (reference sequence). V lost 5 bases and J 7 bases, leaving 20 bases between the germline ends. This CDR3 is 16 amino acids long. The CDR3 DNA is TGTGCCAGCAGCCTTGAACCGTCCGCCACAGGCGGGGAGCTGTTTTTT. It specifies CASSLEPSATGGELFF.

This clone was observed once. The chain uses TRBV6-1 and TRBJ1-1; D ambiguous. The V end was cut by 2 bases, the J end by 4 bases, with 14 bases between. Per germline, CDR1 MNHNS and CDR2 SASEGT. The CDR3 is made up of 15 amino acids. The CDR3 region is CASSERPTSPTEAFF. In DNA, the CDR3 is TGTGCCAGCAGTGAAAGGCCGACAAGCCCCACTGAAGCTTTCTTT.

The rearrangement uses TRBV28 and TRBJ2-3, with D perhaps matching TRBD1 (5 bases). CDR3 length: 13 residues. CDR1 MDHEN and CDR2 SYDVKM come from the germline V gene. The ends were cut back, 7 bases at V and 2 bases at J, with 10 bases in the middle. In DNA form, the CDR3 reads TGTGCCAGCAAGGGGCCCGCCACAGATACGCAGTATTTT. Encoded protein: CASKGPATDTQYF.

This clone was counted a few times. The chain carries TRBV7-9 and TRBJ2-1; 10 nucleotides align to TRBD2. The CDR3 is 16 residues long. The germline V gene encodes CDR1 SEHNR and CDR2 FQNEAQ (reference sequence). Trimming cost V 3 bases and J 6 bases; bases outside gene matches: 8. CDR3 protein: CASSLSLAGAVNEQFF. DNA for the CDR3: TGTGCCAGCAGCTTGAGTCTAGCGGGAGCCGTCAATGAGCAGTTCTTC.

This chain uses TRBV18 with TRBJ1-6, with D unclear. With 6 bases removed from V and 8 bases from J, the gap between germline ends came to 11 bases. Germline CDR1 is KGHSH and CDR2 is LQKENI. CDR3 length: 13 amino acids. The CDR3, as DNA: TGTGCCAGCTCGGGCAGTTCCCATTCACCCCTCCACTTT. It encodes CASSGSSHSPLHF.

The CDR3 region has the DNA TGTGCCAGCAGTCCTAGGGGGGCAGGTCAGCCCCAGCATTTT. Translating gives CASSPRGAGQPQHF. V gene TRBV6-6 combines with J gene TRBJ1-5; tentative D call: TRBD1 (6 bases). V was cut by 5 bases and J by 6 bases, with 14 bases left in between. The length of the CDR3 is 14 residues. Germline V gene data show CDR1 as MNHNY and CDR2 as SVGAGI (reference sequence).

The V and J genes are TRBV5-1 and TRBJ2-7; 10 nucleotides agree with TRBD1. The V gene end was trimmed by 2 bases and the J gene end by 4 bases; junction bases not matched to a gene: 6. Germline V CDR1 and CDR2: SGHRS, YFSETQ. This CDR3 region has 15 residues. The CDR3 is CASSFGTGAGYEQYF. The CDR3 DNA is TGCGCCAGCAGCTTCGGGACAGGGGCAGGGTACGAGCAGTACTTC.

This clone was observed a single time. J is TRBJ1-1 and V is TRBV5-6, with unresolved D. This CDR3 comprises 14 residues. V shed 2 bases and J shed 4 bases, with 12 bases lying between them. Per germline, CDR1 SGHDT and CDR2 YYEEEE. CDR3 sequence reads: CASSFVSPGTEAFF. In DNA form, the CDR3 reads TGTGCCAGCAGCTTTGTGTCTCCGGGCACTGAAGCTTTCTTT.

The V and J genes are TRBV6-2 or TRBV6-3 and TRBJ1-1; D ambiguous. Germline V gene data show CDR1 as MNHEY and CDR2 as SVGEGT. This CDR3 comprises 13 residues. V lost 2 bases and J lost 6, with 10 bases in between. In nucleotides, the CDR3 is TGTGCCAGCAGTTACATAGGGAATGCTGAAGCTTTCTTT. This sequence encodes CASSYIGNAEAFF.

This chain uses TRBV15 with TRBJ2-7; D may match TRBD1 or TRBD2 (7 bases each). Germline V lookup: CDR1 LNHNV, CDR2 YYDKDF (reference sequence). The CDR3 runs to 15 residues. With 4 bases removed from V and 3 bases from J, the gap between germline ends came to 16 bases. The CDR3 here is CATSTPRGGRYEQYF. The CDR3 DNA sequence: TGTGCCACCAGCACCCCCAGGGGGGGACGCTACGAGCAGTACTTC.

In nucleotides, the CDR3 is TGTGCCAGCAGTTGGTCAGGGTCGACCTACGAGCAGTACTTC. Translating it yields CASSWSGSTYEQYF. The rearrangement uses TRBV27 and TRBJ2-7; tentatively, D is TRBD1 (5 bases). Trimming removed 4 bases at V and 2 bases at J, with 12 bases between. This CDR3 spans 14 amino acids. Germline CDR1 MNHEY, CDR2 SMNVEV (reference sequence).

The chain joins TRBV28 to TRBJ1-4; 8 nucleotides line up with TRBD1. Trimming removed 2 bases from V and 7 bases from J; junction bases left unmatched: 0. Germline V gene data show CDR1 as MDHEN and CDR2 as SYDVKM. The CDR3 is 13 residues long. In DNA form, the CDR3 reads TGTGCCAGCAGTTTAACAGGGGGTGAAAAACTGTTTTTT. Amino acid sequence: CASSLTGGEKLFF.

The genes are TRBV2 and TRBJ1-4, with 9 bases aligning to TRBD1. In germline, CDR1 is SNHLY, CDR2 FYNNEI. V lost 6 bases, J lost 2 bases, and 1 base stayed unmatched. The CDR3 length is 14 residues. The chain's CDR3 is CASSGQGTNEKLFF. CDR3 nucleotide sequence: TGTGCCAGCAGCGGACAGGGGACTAATGAAAAACTGTTTTTT.

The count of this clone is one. In nucleotides, the CDR3 is TGTGCCGGGCCGGTCCCAGGGTTGCAGTACTTC. Its translation: CAGPVPGLQYF. V usage is TRBV27 and J usage is TRBJ2-7; a possible D gene is TRBD1 (5 bases). V gave up 11 bases and J gave up 9 bases, with 17 bases separating them. The V gene's germline CDR1 is MNHEY and CDR2 SMNVEV (reference sequence). The CDR3 has 11 residues.

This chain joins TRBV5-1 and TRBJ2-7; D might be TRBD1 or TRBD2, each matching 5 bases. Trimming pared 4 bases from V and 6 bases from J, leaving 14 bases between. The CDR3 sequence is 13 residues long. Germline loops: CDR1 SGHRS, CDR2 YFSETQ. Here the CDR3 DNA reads TGCGCCAGCAGCGAGGCGTCGGGGACCGAGCAGTACTTC. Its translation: CASSEASGTEQYF.